This entry features one T cell receptor (beta chain) sequence. It has no known antigen specificity. No base qualities exist here, and no much larger clone lies one base off it. The study evaluated CTLA-4 blockade (ipilimumab) given together with focal radiation therapy in patients who had chemo-refractory metastatic non-small-cell lung cancer. V and J lose 6 bases and 3 bases, and a span of 14 bases separates them. The germline V gene supplies CDR1 SQVTM and CDR2 ANQGSEA. From its cysteine to its phenylalanine, the CDR3 spans 13 amino acids. The kept DNA is CDR3 alone, 39 bases in frame from the first base. These data are taken from a study of radiotherapy plus CTLA-4 blockade in lung cancer (dated by TCRdb to the late 2010s). Background on the whole study: Among the enrolled patients, approximately 17% had an objective response, and less than 40% reached disease control.

The protocol used for the library was the immunoSEQ multiplex PCR assay. The clones in this table, taken by TCRdb from immuneACCESS, are in-frame only. Not every clone is retained; where verified, under half of the shortfall comes from an unresolved V gene, and the cause of the rest is unknown. A total of about 60,000 clones appear in this sample, around 80% of them only once. Clones ranked in the top ten supply roughly 4% of the sample. Study-wide findings and limitations: The strongest predictors of response, as reported, were early dynamic changes in blood T cell clones along with a rise in serum interferon-beta after radiation. TCR clones derived from tumors expanded in peripheral blood after treatment with radiotherapy and ipilimumab.

The material sequenced was peripheral blood, taken from a patient treated with radiotherapy plus ipilimumab. Recombination connected TRBV29-1 to TRBJ2-5; the D gene is perhaps TRBD1, from 5 matching bases. This clonotype was sampled from a human donor with non-small cell lung cancer who had a partial response to radiotherapy plus ipilimumab. The DNA sequence follows: TGCAGCGTCAGGGTGGCAACGAAAGAGACCCAGTACTTC. Translated, this gives CSVRVATKETQYF. The variable domain in full, with residues beyond the CDR3 obtained from the reference TRBV29-1 and TRBJ2-5 genes, is SAVISQKPSRDICQRGTSLTIQCQVDSQVTMMFWYRQQPGQSLTLIATANQGSEATYESGFVIDKFPISRPNLTFSTLTVSNMSPEDSSIYLCSVRVATKETQYFGPGTRLLVL.